This TCR beta chain was identified in a study of cytomegalovirus exposure and HLA in healthy donors. General study results and limits: A few V segments could not be told apart, such as TRBV6-2 and TRBV6-3, and were left out. Several of the most significant clusters appeared, in a later analysis, to be linked to common viral pathogens.

Trimming cost V 0 bases and J 7 bases, with 7 bases left between them. Germline V gene data show CDR1 as GTSNPN and CDR2 as SVGIG (reference sequence). CDR3 length: 11 amino acids. Remarks on this clone: Its antigen is as yet unknown.

The PCR was carried out with 60 Vbeta primers and 13 Jbeta primers. The repertoire was sequenced with immunoSEQ multiplex PCR; TCRdb's copy has only in-frame clones and lacks some. Of about 69,000 clones listed, approximately 68% are singletons. The sequence came from a woman in her 30s in good health and CMV-seronegative. The sequenced sample consisted of PBMCs. The chain carries TRBV30 and TRBJ2-7, with D possibly matching TRBD2 (5 bases). CDR3 nucleotide sequence: TGTGCCTGGAGTGTTTGGAGGGAGCAGTACTTC. This gives the protein CAWSVWREQYF.